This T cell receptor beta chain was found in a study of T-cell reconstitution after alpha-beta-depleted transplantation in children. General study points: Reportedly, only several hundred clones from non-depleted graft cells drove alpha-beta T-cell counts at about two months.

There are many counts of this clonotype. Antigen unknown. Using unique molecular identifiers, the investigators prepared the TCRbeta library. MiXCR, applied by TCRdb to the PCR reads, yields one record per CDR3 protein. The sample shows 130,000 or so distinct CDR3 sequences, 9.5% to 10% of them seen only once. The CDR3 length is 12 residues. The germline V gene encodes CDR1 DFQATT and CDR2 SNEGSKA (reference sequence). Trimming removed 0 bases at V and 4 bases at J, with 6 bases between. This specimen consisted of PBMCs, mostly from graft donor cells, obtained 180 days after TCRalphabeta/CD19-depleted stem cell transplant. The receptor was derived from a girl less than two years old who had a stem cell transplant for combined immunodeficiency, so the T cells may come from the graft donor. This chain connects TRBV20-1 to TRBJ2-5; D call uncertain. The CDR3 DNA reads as TGCAGTGCTAGAGATGACGTAGAGACCCAGTACTTC. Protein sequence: CSARDDVETQYF.